This entry is about one T cell receptor (beta chain). Its specificity is unknown. Trimming removed 6 bases at V and 5 bases at J, with 15 bases between. The CDR3 has 14 residues. Germline V CDR1 and CDR2: SGHNT, YYREEE (reference sequence). The entry originates in a study of T cell repertoires in cytomegalovirus infection. Overall study context: CMV epitopes that were recently identified and HLA-C-restricted were used alongside well-studied HLA-B-restricted ones. Public TCR beta signatures were indicative of both CMV infection and a matching HLA type. Study conclusions and caveats: Summed frequency of shared TCR beta families picked out CMV carriers who also had the relevant HLA. HLA-C-restricted, CMV-specific TCR beta clonotypes were dominant ex vivo.

TCRdb re-derived calls from the reads in MiXCR, one entry per CDR3 protein. The sample comprises hundreds of thousands of distinct CDR3 sequences, 32% of which are singletons, and around 12% rests with the top ten. The sequence was collected from a human donor in good health (CMV status not recorded). Some clones in this sample may be carry-over from other donors' samples. This chain joins TRBV5-4 and TRBJ2-1, with a tentative D call TRBD1 (6 bases). This sample comprised cultured CD8+ T cells from PBMCs, obtained from culture after CMV antigen stimulation. The CDR3 sequence: CASTFTGINNEQFF. The CDR3 nucleotides are TGTGCCAGCACCTTTACAGGGATAAACAATGAGCAGTTCTTC.